These T cell receptor beta chains were read from a single sample in a study of blood T cell repertoires in COVID-19. Sequencing used immunoSEQ multiplex PCR; TCRdb keeps in-frame clones, though not all of them. The table lists a few hundred thousand clones, roughly 90% of them singletons. Specimen: peripheral blood. These receptors all come from a man aged 25-40 years with active or convalescent COVID-19. CDR3s include the opening cysteine and the closing phenylalanine or tryptophan. The order of the fields is CDR3 protein, D gene, V gene. D genes are given only for firm matches.

CDR3 protein: CAIRVPGTGELFF
D gene: .
V gene: TRBV10-3

CDR3 protein: CASRGRPSYGYTF
D gene: .
V gene: TRBV12-3/TRBV12-4

CDR3 protein: CACRTSGKNIQYF
D gene: TRBD2
V gene: TRBV2

CDR3 protein: CASRPIRGEQFF
D gene: .
V gene: TRBV5-6

CDR3 protein: CASRLRPTSEGTQYF
D gene: TRBD2
V gene: TRBV6-5

CDR3 protein: CASSDSSGNTIYF
D gene: .
V gene: TRBV9

CDR3 protein: CASILAVNQPQHF
D gene: .
V gene: TRBV6-5

CDR3 protein: CASSLDRTSAETQYF
D gene: TRBD2
V gene: TRBV11-2

CDR3 protein: CASILSPGPNYGYTF
D gene: .
V gene: TRBV5-6

CDR3 protein: CASSPPPSGGAYEQFF
D gene: TRBD2
V gene: TRBV5-4

CDR3 protein: CASRRNTEAFF
D gene: .
V gene: TRBV12-3/TRBV12-4

CDR3 protein: CASSPGQGATNTEAFF
D gene: TRBD1
V gene: TRBV3-1/TRBV3-2

CDR3 protein: CASKAAGQAVYGYTF
D gene: .
V gene: TRBV19

CDR3 protein: CAAAPTSYFPETQYF
D gene: .
V gene: TRBV6-5

CDR3 protein: CATSEGVNNQPQHF
D gene: .
V gene: TRBV24-1

CDR3 protein: CSVVSTGQGDGYTF
D gene: TRBD1
V gene: TRBV29-1

CDR3 protein: CASSIIVTDHQPQHF
D gene: .
V gene: TRBV19

CDR3 protein: CASSQGGQGALSEKLFF
D gene: TRBD1
V gene: TRBV4-2

CDR3 protein: CASSMVVTRRNGYTF
D gene: .
V gene: TRBV19

CDR3 protein: CASSFGLVFHNEQFF
D gene: TRBD2
V gene: TRBV7-3

CDR3 protein: CASSHGTGASLLNSPLHF
D gene: TRBD1
V gene: TRBV4-2

CDR3 protein: CASSLGYTGTTDTQYF
D gene: .
V gene: TRBV13

CDR3 protein: CASSPGQGIGQPQHF
D gene: TRBD1
V gene: TRBV5-6